This paragraph covers one TCR beta chain sequence. Its antigen is not known. The same CDR3 also results from other DNA sequences found in this sample. There was relapse after autologous stem cell transplantation in every patient, and there was variation in brentuximab vedotin exposure. This specimen comes from a study of PD-1 blockade in classical Hodgkin lymphoma. Study-wide results and limits: Partial responders and progressors had significantly lower baseline TCR diversity. At baseline, newly diagnosed patients reportedly showed less TCR diversity than healthy donors.

Germline V lookup: CDR1 LNHDA, CDR2 SQIVND (reference sequence). V was cut by 1 base and J by 5 bases, with 11 bases left in between. This CDR3 is 14 amino acids long. Clones were read by immunoSEQ multiplex PCR, and TCRdb kept only the in-frame ones, dropping some. This table holds some 19,000 clones, 77% found once. This chain joins TRBV19 and TRBJ1-1; D ambiguous. The clonotype comes from a human donor with classical Hodgkin lymphoma. Sequences were derived from peripheral blood mononuclear cells (PBMCs), sampled before the second cycle of nivolumab. The CDR3 loop reads CASSIGAGRTEAFF. The CDR3, as DNA: TGTGCCAGTAGTATAGGGGCAGGAAGAACTGAAGCTTTCTTT. The full variable domain, in which reference TRBV19 and TRBJ1-1 provide the parts outside the CDR3, is DGGITQSPKYLFRKEGQNVTLSCEQNLNHDAMYWYRQDPGQGLRLIYYSQIVNDFQKGDIAEGYSVSREKKESFPLTVTSAQKNPTAFYLCASSIGAGRTEAFFGQGTRLTVV.